The 27 T cell receptor beta chains given below trace back to one sample, sequenced in a study of T cell repertoires in cytomegalovirus infection. MiXCR, applied by TCRdb to the reads, yields one record per CDR3 protein. This sample yields 150,000 to 200,000 distinct CDR3 sequences, of which under 30% are seen a single time; about 31% belongs to the top ten. Sample: PBMCs. These receptors all stem from a human donor in good health (CMV status not recorded). Some clones in this sample may be carry-over from other donors' samples.

This clonotype has ten or more counts. The chain couples TRBV7-9 to TRBJ2-5; possible D gene TRBD2, 7 bases. The CDR3 totals 16 residues. Germline lookup yields CDR1 SEHNR and CDR2 FQNEAQ (reference sequence). The ends were cut back, 3 bases at V and 2 bases at J, with 16 bases in the middle. CDR3 coding DNA: TGTGCCAGCAGCTTTCGCCTAGGGGGGGCTCAAGAGACCCAGTACTTC. It encodes CASSFRLGGAQETQYF.

J is TRBJ1-1 and V is TRBV11-2; unclear D gene. The CDR3 has 10 amino acids. The germline V and J ends were trimmed by 8 bases and 9 bases, with 10 bases remaining between them. Germline CDR1 is SGHAT and CDR2 is FQNNGV. DNA for the CDR3: TGTGCCAGCGGTGAGAGACAAGCTTTCTTT. Encoded protein: CASGERQAFF.

This clonotype was picked up many times. This chain joins TRBV11-2 and TRBJ2-5; D is tentatively TRBD1 or TRBD2 (5 bases each). V shed 5 bases and J shed 1 base, with 17 bases lying between them. The length of the CDR3 is 16 residues. Germline lookup yields CDR1 SGHAT and CDR2 FQNNGV. For the CDR3, the DNA is TGTGCCAGCAGCGGACCGGGACCTACCGTCCAAGAGACCCAGTACTTC. Protein: CASSGPGPTVQETQYF.

This clonotype was recorded at least ten times. The gene calls are TRBV7-8 and TRBJ2-7; 12 positions agree with TRBD2. The CDR3 length is 16 residues. Trimming cost V 4 bases and J 4 bases; bases outside gene matches: 8. CDR1 SGHVS and CDR2 FQNEAQ come from the germline V gene. In DNA form, the CDR3 reads TGTGCCAGCAGCTCCGGGACTAGCGGGTTAGTGTACGAGCAGTACTTC. Protein: CASSSGTSGLVYEQYF.

The gene calls are TRBV10-3 and TRBJ2-2; the match to TRBD2 covers 15 bases. Germline CDR1 and CDR2: ENHRY and SYGVKD. With V trimmed by 3 bases and J by 1 base, 3 bases remained unmatched. This CDR3 contains 18 residues. DNA of the CDR3: TGTGCCATCAGTGACCCGGGACTAGCGGGGGGGAACACCGGGGAGCTGTTTTTT. This sequence encodes CAISDPGLAGGNTGELFF.

This clonotype showed up many times. V gene TRBV7-9 combines with J gene TRBJ2-1; 11 bases fit TRBD1. Germline lookup yields CDR1 SEHNR and CDR2 FQNEAQ (reference sequence). The CDR3 loop spans 13 amino acids. Trimming at V came to 6 bases and at J to 10 bases, leaving 5 bases not matched to a gene. The CDR3, as DNA: TGTGCCAGCAGGTCGGGACAGGGGGGGGAGCAGTTCTTC. Translation: CASRSGQGGEQFF.

This clonotype was recorded a few times. The chain uses TRBV4-3 and TRBJ1-1; weak D call: TRBD1 (6 bases). Germline V CDR1 and CDR2: LGHNA, YSLEER. Trimming removed 0 bases at V and 7 bases at J, with 12 bases between. There are 14 residues in the CDR3. The CDR3 spells CASSQDQGLGEAFF. The CDR3 bases are TGCGCCAGCAGCCAAGATCAGGGGCTGGGTGAAGCTTTCTTT.

The V and J genes are TRBV7-9 and TRBJ1-5, with a weak D call TRBD1 (6 bases). In germline, CDR1 is SEHNR, CDR2 FQNEAQ (reference sequence). V was clipped by 6 bases and J by 0 bases, with 15 bases between them. The CDR3 length is 16 residues. CDR3 nucleotide sequence: TGTGCCAGCAGTTTCGGGGGCGGGTATAGCAATCAGCCCCAGCATTTT. This translates into CASSFGGGYSNQPQHF.

This rearrangement joins TRBV20-1 to TRBJ2-3, with a possible D match to TRBD1 (6 bases). Germline values: CDR1 DFQATT, CDR2 SNEGSKA (reference sequence). The CDR3 is 18 residues long. Between the trimmed V and J ends, which lost 0 bases and 3 bases, there was a span of 22 bases. CDR3 loop: CSAREPGAGVTVTDTQYF. The CDR3 DNA is TGCAGTGCTAGAGAGCCCGGGGCAGGGGTTACGGTTACAGATACGCAGTATTTT.

The chain has TRBV7-3 and TRBJ2-3, with TRBD2 matching over 12 bases. Trimming at V came to 5 bases and at J to 2 bases, leaving 5 bases not matched to a gene. Germline V gene sequence: CDR1 SGHTA, CDR2 FQGTGA. This CDR3 has 16 amino acids. The CDR3 sequence is CASSRTSGDFTDTQYF. DNA for the CDR3: TGTGCCAGCAGCCGGACTAGCGGGGACTTCACAGATACGCAGTATTTT.

V gene TRBV29-1 combines with J gene TRBJ1-4; tentative D call: TRBD1 (5 bases). V shed 5 bases and J shed 7 bases, with 17 bases lying between them. Germline V gene sequence: CDR1 SQVTM, CDR2 ANQGSEA. CDR3 length: 14 residues. In DNA, the CDR3 is TGCAGCGTTTCATACTGGGGCGGTGGTGAAAAACTGTTTTTT. Amino acid sequence: CSVSYWGGGEKLFF.

This clonotype occurred a few times. The chain has TRBV29-1 and TRBJ1-2; 8 nucleotides line up with TRBD1. CDR1 is SQVTM, CDR2 ANQGSEA, per germline. The trim removed 5 bases at V and 7 bases at J, leaving 9 bases unmatched. CDR3 length equals 13 residues. Here the CDR3 reads CSVLDRDEGGYTF. As DNA, the CDR3 is TGCAGCGTTCTGGACAGGGATGAAGGTGGCTACACCTTC.

The CDR3 region is CASSFGDFSFTEAFF. The DNA for the CDR3 is TGTGCCAGCAGTTTTGGGGATTTCAGTTTCACTGAAGCTTTCTTT. J is TRBJ1-1 and V is TRBV12-3 or TRBV12-4; D remains ambiguous. The CDR3 contains 15 residues. V gave up 3 bases and J gave up 4 bases, with 15 bases separating them.

This clonotype has only a few counts. This sequence joins TRBV7-2 and TRBJ1-1, with TRBD1 identical over 7 bases. V dropped 5 bases and J dropped 1; count of bases not matched to a gene: 7. The CDR3 runs 15 residues. Germline CDR1 SGHTA, CDR2 FQGNSA. The CDR3 region has the DNA TGTGCCAGCAGCCTCCACAGGGGAGGGAACACTGAAGCTTTCTTT. Its protein is CASSLHRGGNTEAFF. Full variable domain (outside the CDR3, taken from reference TRBV7-2 and TRBJ1-1): GAGVSQSPSNKVTEKGKDVELRCDPISGHTALYWYRQSLGQGLEFLIYFQGNSAPDKSGLPSDRFSAERTGGSVSTLTIQRTQQEDSAVYLCASSLHRGGNTEAFFGQGTRLTVV.

In this sample, this clonotype turned up a few times. Its ends do not fully match the called genes, so a read error is possible. J is TRBJ1-5 and V is TRBV6-2 or TRBV6-3, with 7 bases fitting TRBD1. CDR3 length: 13 residues. The germline V gene encodes CDR1 MNHEY and CDR2 SVGEGT. The CDR3 sequence is CASSYPGQSDVAF. In DNA, the CDR3 is TGTGCCAGCAGTTACCCGGGACAGTCGGACGTGGCTTTT.

The chain is built from TRBV6-1 and TRBJ2-1; 12 bases fit TRBD2. There are 19 residues in the CDR3. V was clipped by 5 bases and J by 7 bases; unmatched bases: 18. CDR1 is MNHNS, CDR2 SASEGT, per germline. The CDR3 is CASSSPTSGRPSGGNEQFF. The CDR3, as DNA: TGTGCCAGCAGTTCCCCTACTAGCGGGAGGCCTTCGGGAGGAAATGAGCAGTTCTTC.

This clonotype was observed a few times. This sequence joins TRBV19 and TRBJ1-5; tentative D call: TRBD1 (6 bases). Per germline, CDR1 LNHDA and CDR2 SQIVND (reference sequence). Between the trimmed V and J ends, which lost 3 bases and 2 bases, there was a span of 11 bases. CDR3 size: 15 residues. This CDR3 is CASSINREGNQPQHF. As DNA, the CDR3 is TGTGCCAGTAGTATCAACAGGGAAGGCAATCAGCCCCAGCATTTT.

This clonotype has just a few counts. The rearrangement links TRBV7-3 to TRBJ2-1; 7 positions match TRBD2. Per germline, CDR1 SGHTA and CDR2 FQGTGA. Trimming cost V 0 bases and J 2 bases; bases outside gene matches: 4. CDR3 length: 16 residues. The CDR3, as DNA: TGTGCCAGCAGCTTAACATCGGGGGGACCCTACAATGAGCAGTTCTTC. It yields the protein CASSLTSGGPYNEQFF.

This clonotype was detected a few times. In nucleotides, the CDR3 is TGTGCCAGCAGGGATACAGGAATCGGGGAGCTGTTTTTT. Translation gives CASRDTGIGELFF. The chain uses TRBV6-1 and TRBJ2-2; a possible D gene is TRBD1 (5 bases). From germline, CDR1 is MNHNS and CDR2 SASEGT. This CDR3 spans 13 amino acids. V was clipped by 6 bases and J by 7 bases, with 12 bases between them.

The genes are TRBV7-9 and TRBJ2-3, with unresolved D. This CDR3 comprises 12 residues. Germline lookup yields CDR1 SEHNR and CDR2 FQNEAQ (reference sequence). V was trimmed by 6 bases and J by 5 bases, leaving 9 bases between them. This CDR3 is CASSYSEDTQYF. CDR3 DNA: TGTGCCAGCAGTTACTCAGAAGATACGCAGTATTTT.

The sample holds a few counts of this clonotype. This chain connects TRBV5-4 to TRBJ2-1, with TRBD1 as a possible D gene (5 bases). Trimming shortened V by 0 bases and J by 8 bases, and 9 bases separated the two germline ends. Germline V lookup: CDR1 SGHNT, CDR2 YYREEE (reference sequence). The CDR3 covers 13 residues. The CDR3 DNA is TGTGCCAGCAGCTTGGGACAGATCGATGAGCAGTTCTTC. Encoded protein: CASSLGQIDEQFF.

A word on this clonotype: One end of the junction does not line up with germline, which may come from a read error. The chain employs TRBV7-2 and TRBJ2-3; TRBD2 might be the D (5 bases). Per the germline V gene, CDR1 is SGHTA and CDR2 is FQGNSA. The CDR3 runs 13 residues. CDR3 in DNA: TGTGCCAGCAGCTTCTCTAGCACAGATACGGAGTATTTT. This encodes CASSFSSTDTEYF.

V is TRBV6-5 and J is TRBJ2-1, with 9 bases matching TRBD2. The length of the CDR3 is 16 residues. Trimming at V came to 0 bases and at J to 7 bases, leaving 7 bases not matched to a gene. The germline gives CDR1 MNHEY, CDR2 SVGAGI. The CDR3 sequence: CASSYSWTSDKNEQFF. DNA of the CDR3: TGTGCCAGCAGTTACTCGTGGACTAGCGACAAAAATGAGCAGTTCTTC.

This clonotype was counted only a few times. This rearrangement joins TRBV16 to TRBJ2-7; 8 nucleotides align to TRBD1. The CDR3 is 14 residues long. Germline V CDR1 and CDR2: KGHSY, FQNENV. After removal of 2 bases from V and 4 bases from J, the junction contained 4 bases not matched to a gene. The CDR3 DNA reads as TGTGCCAGCAGCCAACTCCAGGGGGCTTACGAGCAGTACTTC. Protein: CASSQLQGAYEQYF.

This clonotype was detected a few times. V gene TRBV7-2 combines with J gene TRBJ2-2; 11 bases match TRBD1. V dropped 5 bases and J dropped 4; count of bases not matched to a gene: 6. Germline V CDR1 and CDR2: SGHTA, FQGNSA. CDR3 length: 16 residues. The CDR3 spells CASSIGQGAGTGELFF. In nucleotides, the CDR3 is TGTGCCAGCAGCATCGGACAGGGGGCCGGCACCGGGGAGCTGTTTTTT.

The gene calls are TRBV7-2 and TRBJ2-2, with D tentatively TRBD2 (6 bases). V was cut by 5 bases and J by 4 bases, with 11 bases left in between. In germline, CDR1 is SGHTA, CDR2 FQGNSA. The CDR3 totals 14 residues. CDR3 in DNA: TGTGCCAGCAGCCCAGGAGGGAGCACCGGGGAGCTGTTTTTT. The encoded protein is CASSPGGSTGELFF.

The V and J genes are TRBV6-5 and TRBJ2-7; TRBD1 might be the D (5 bases). This CDR3 has 15 amino acids. The V end lost 2 bases, the J end lost 5 bases, and 16 bases lay between the germline ends. Germline V gene lookup returns CDR1 MNHEY and CDR2 SVGAGI. Here the CDR3 DNA reads TGTGCCAGCAGTTACCACAGGCCGGTTGGGGACGAGCAGTACTTC. It is translated as CASSYHRPVGDEQYF.